The 12 T cell receptor beta chains below were found in one sample sequenced in a study of CD8+ T cells in alopecia areata (dated by TCRdb to the late 2010s). The sample's treatment or condition label, in plain terms: oral pan-JAK inhibitor, 5-10 mg twice daily. The method behind the library was the immunoSEQ multiplex PCR assay. RNA was extracted from all samples and reverse transcribed into cDNA, which served as template for TCR sequencing. TCRdb's version of the immuneACCESS table is confined to in-frame rearrangements and falls short of the full clone set. An unresolved V gene accounts for under half of the shortfall where checked; the remainder is of unknown origin. The sample data list approximately 200,000 clones, and approximately 40% of these were observed just once. 2% to 3% of the sample lies in the top ten. This material consisted of CD4+ T cells sorted from blood, taken at approximately week 36, from a patient treated with tofacitinib. These receptors were collected from a human donor with alopecia areata.

This clone was found a few times. This chain connects TRBV9 to TRBJ2-5; possibly TRBD2 for D (6 bases). Germline loops: CDR1 SGDLS, CDR2 YYNGEE. The CDR3 consists of 15 residues. Trimming removed 3 bases at V and 1 base at J, with 13 bases between. CDR3: CASSGLVALQETQYF. In DNA form, the CDR3 reads TGTGCCAGCAGCGGACTAGTAGCCCTCCAAGAGACCCAGTACTTC. Complete variable domain (other parts from reference TRBV9 and TRBJ2-5): DSGVTQTPKHLITATGQRVTLRCSPRSGDLSVYWYQQSLDQGLQFLIQYYNGEERAKGNILERFSAQQFPDLHSELNLSSLELGDSALYFCASSGLVALQETQYFGPGTRLLVL.

V usage is TRBV30 and J usage is TRBJ2-5; D is unresolved. V dropped 2 bases and J dropped 2 bases, with 6 bases sitting between them. Germline CDR1 is GTSNPN and CDR2 is SVGIG (reference sequence). The CDR3 covers 12 residues. In nucleotides, the CDR3 is TGTGCCTGGAGTCACAGACAAGAGACCCAGTACTTC. This encodes CAWSHRQETQYF.

This clone has only a few counts. The chain uses TRBV30 and TRBJ1-3; D may be TRBD1 (6 bases). The CDR3 totals 16 residues. Trimming cost V 3 bases and J 0 bases, with 15 bases left between them. Germline V gives CDR1 GTSNPN, CDR2 SVGIG (reference sequence). CDR3 nucleotide sequence: TGTGCCTGGAGGGCCCGTACAGGGCTCTCTGGAAACACCATATATTTT. It specifies CAWRARTGLSGNTIYF. Full variable domain (outside the CDR3, taken from reference TRBV30 and TRBJ1-3): SQTIHQWPATLVQPVGSPLSLECTVEGTSNPNLYWYRQAAGRGLQLLFYSVGIGQISSEVPQNLSASRPQDRQFILSSKKLLLSDSGFYLCAWRARTGLSGNTIYFGEGSWLTVV.

The chain combines TRBV7-9 with TRBJ1-5; D is unclear. V lost 1 base and J lost 3, with 7 bases in between. The germline gives CDR1 SEHNR, CDR2 FQNEAQ (reference sequence). The CDR3 runs 14 residues. CDR3: CASSLDRDNQPQHF. The CDR3, as DNA: TGTGCCAGCAGCTTAGACCGGGACAATCAGCCCCAGCATTTT.

The rearrangement joins TRBV6-1 to TRBJ2-7, with 11 bases aligning to TRBD2. This CDR3 has 16 amino acids. J was trimmed by 3 bases and V by 4 bases; bases with no gene match: 8. CDR1 is MNHNS and CDR2 is SASEGT in the germline V gene. The chain's CDR3 is CASSGVGTSGNYEQYF. The CDR3 DNA reads as TGTGCCAGCAGTGGTGTGGGGACTAGCGGCAACTACGAGCAGTACTTC.

This chain links TRBV5-1 with TRBJ2-7, with 13 positions matching TRBD2. V gave up 4 bases and J gave up 5 bases; unmatched junction bases: 12. The CDR3 runs to 17 residues. Per germline, CDR1 SGHRS and CDR2 YFSETQ. The CDR3 reads CASSTRLAGGLRDEQYF. The CDR3 bases are TGCGCCAGCAGCACCAGACTAGCGGGAGGTCTTAGAGACGAGCAGTACTTC.

The chain carries TRBV14 and TRBJ1-4, with 11 bases lining up with TRBD1. Germline V gene sequence: CDR1 SGHDN, CDR2 FVKESK. The V and J ends lost 6 bases and 3 bases, in that order; junction bases with no gene match: 6. The CDR3 runs 16 residues. The CDR3 here is CASRWTGGEANEKLFF. The DNA for the CDR3 is TGTGCCAGCAGGTGGACAGGGGGCGAAGCTAATGAAAAACTGTTTTTT.

The V and J genes are TRBV7-2 and TRBJ1-2; D perhaps matches TRBD1 (5 bases). In germline, CDR1 is SGHTA, CDR2 FQGNSA. Trimming took 1 base from V and 7 from J, leaving 10 bases between them. This CDR3 comprises 13 residues. The CDR3 region is CASSLGGAGGYTF. The CDR3 region has the DNA TGTGCCAGCAGCTTAGGAGGGGCCGGTGGCTACACCTTC.

This clone was seen more than once but under ten times. The rearrangement joins TRBV7-8 to TRBJ1-3; possibly TRBD1 for D (5 bases). CDR3 length: 15 residues. The V end was cut by 5 bases, the J end by 0 bases, with 11 bases between. The germline CDR1 and CDR2 sequences are SGHVS and FQNEAQ. The DNA of the CDR3 is TGTGCCAGCAGCCAGGGAACGTTCTCTGGAAACACCATATATTTT. As protein: CASSQGTFSGNTIYF.

In its sample, this clone was seen a few times. The chain recombines TRBV5-1 with TRBJ2-1, with 7 bases aligning to TRBD1. The trim removed 0 bases at V and 2 bases at J, leaving 5 bases unmatched. CDR3 length: 16 amino acids. The germline CDR1 and CDR2 sequences are SGHRS and YFSETQ. In nucleotides, the CDR3 is TGCGCCAGCAGCTTGGGCTCGGGACAGACCTACAATGAGCAGTTCTTC. Translating it yields CASSLGSGQTYNEQFF. Complete variable domain (other parts from reference TRBV5-1 and TRBJ2-1): KAGVTQTPRYLIKTRGQQVTLSCSPISGHRSVSWYQQTPGQGLQFLFEYFSETQRNKGNFPGRFSGRQFSNSRSEMNVSTLELGDSALYLCASSLGSGQTYNEQFFGPGTRLTVL.

V is TRBV18 and J is TRBJ2-5; 10 nucleotides align to TRBD2. The CDR3 totals 14 residues. Germline CDR1 reads KGHSH; CDR2 reads LQKENI. With V trimmed by 3 bases and J by 3 bases, 1 base remained unmatched. CDR3 sequence: CASSPLAGEETQYF. For the CDR3, the DNA is TGTGCCAGCTCACCGCTAGCGGGGGAAGAGACCCAGTACTTC. The complete variable domain, with remaining parts taken from reference TRBV18 and TRBJ2-5, reads NAGVMQNPRHLVRRRGQEARLRCSPMKGHSHVYWYRQLPEEGLKFMVYLQKENIIDESGMPKERFSAEFPKEGPSILRIQQVVRGDSAAYFCASSPLAGEETQYFGPGTRLLVL.

The chain uses TRBV2 and TRBJ2-4; perhaps TRBD2 as D (5 bases). Trimming took 7 bases from V and 3 from J, leaving 13 bases between them. The CDR3 loop spans 14 amino acids. Germline-derived CDR1 and CDR2 are SNHLY and FYNNEI. The CDR3 loop reads CASTKSGNKNIQYF. The CDR3 region has the DNA TGTGCCAGCACAAAAAGCGGTAACAAAAACATTCAGTACTTC.